The 13 T cell receptor beta chains in this list originate from one sample, sequenced in a study of low-dose radiotherapy and immunotherapy resistance in tumors. Both TCRalpha and TCRbeta chains were reverse transcribed with V-gene-specific primers. Using a constant-region primer together with a V-primer adapter, TCRs were subjected to 15 to 25 PCR cycles of amplification. One entry per CDR3 protein, called by TCRdb with MiXCR from the reads. The sample has tens of thousands of distinct CDR3 sequences; about a sixth are singletons. Time point described: before trial treatment. Sequenced material: PBMCs, taken before treatment. Every receptor here comes from a male donor with prostate cancer.

As concerns this clonotype: This likely traces to a read error, being one base from a far larger clone. V usage is TRBV11-2 and J usage is TRBJ2-1; D is unresolved. The germline V gene encodes CDR1 SGHAT and CDR2 FQNNGV. This CDR3 region has 14 residues. Trimming stripped 4 bases from V and 10 bases from J, with 17 bases between. CDR3 in amino acids: CASSSGYSSYEQFF. The CDR3 coding sequence is TGTGCCAGCAGCTCCGGGTACTCTTCCTACGAGCAGTTCTTC.

This clonotype has ten or more counts. V is TRBV29-1 and J is TRBJ2-7; 8 bases align to TRBD2. Trimming at V came to 6 bases and at J to 3 bases, leaving 4 bases not matched to a gene. The CDR3 spans 12 residues. Germline V gene sequence: CDR1 SQVTM, CDR2 ANQGSEA. This chain's CDR3 is CSVGTSGYEQYF. The CDR3 nucleotides read TGCAGCGTGGGGACTAGTGGCTACGAGCAGTACTTC.

This clonotype was detected ten times or more. V and J are TRBV12-5 and TRBJ2-1, with 7 bases aligning to TRBD2. Trimming cost V 7 bases and J 10 bases; bases outside gene matches: 4. CDR3 size: 11 residues. The germline gives CDR1 LGHNT, CDR2 FRNRAP. This CDR3 reads CASAGGGEQFF. CDR3 nucleotide sequence: TGTGCTAGTGCGGGGGGAGGAGAGCAGTTCTTC. Complete variable domain (other parts from reference TRBV12-5 and TRBJ2-1): DARVTQTPRHKVTEMGQEVTMRCQPILGHNTVFWYRQTMMQGLELLAYFRNRAPLDDSGMPKDRFSAEMPDATLATLKIQPSEPRDSAVYFCASAGGGEQFFGPGTRLTVL.

This clonotype came up a few times. The rearrangement uses TRBV6-1 and TRBJ2-7, with 7 bases fitting TRBD2. The CDR3 is 12 amino acids. Germline V gene data show CDR1 as MNHNS and CDR2 as SASEGT. V lost 5 bases and J lost 7; bases outside the gene matches: 5. The CDR3 nucleotides read TGTGCCAGCAGTCCCATCGGGGGGGAGCAGTACTTC. This sequence encodes CASSPIGGEQYF.

This clonotype occurred many times. The chain has TRBV28 and TRBJ2-2; 9 bases fit TRBD1. Germline CDR1 is MDHEN and CDR2 is SYDVKM. The CDR3 has 16 amino acids. The V and J ends lost 5 bases and 2 bases, in that order; junction bases with no gene match: 6. CDR3 coding DNA: TGTGCCAGCAGTCCCTGGGACAGGGAAAACACCGGGGAGCTGTTTTTT. It is translated as CASSPWDRENTGELFF.

This clonotype was found a few times. V is TRBV6-2 or TRBV6-3 and J is TRBJ2-3, with TRBD2 matching over 8 bases. Germline CDR1 MNHEY, CDR2 SVGEGT. The V segment lost 7 bases and the J segment 4 bases; nucleotides outside the gene matches: 13. The CDR3 runs 16 residues. CDR3 residues: CASTQGRGGPADTQYF. CDR3 in DNA: TGTGCCAGCACCCAAGGTCGGGGGGGGCCAGCAGATACGCAGTATTTT.

Comment on this clonotype: Possible read error: a much larger clone is one base away. The chain couples TRBV5-1 to TRBJ2-7, with D perhaps TRBD2 (5 bases). The CDR3 contains 15 residues. Germline-derived CDR1 and CDR2 are SGHRS and YFSETQ. CDR3 sequence reads: CARSPRGAASHEQYF. The DNA for the CDR3 is TGCGCCAGGAGCCCCCGGGGAGCGGCCTCCCACGAGCAGTACTTC.

There are many counts of this clonotype. V is TRBV23-1 and J is TRBJ2-7; D is unclear. TRBV23-1 is designated an ORF whose function remains uncertain. The CDR3 covers 14 residues. The germline V and J ends were trimmed by 7 bases and 7 bases, with 20 bases remaining between them. This chain's CDR3 is CASTNESRFREQYF. DNA of the CDR3: TGCGCCAGCACTAACGAATCCAGATTTCGGGAGCAGTACTTC.

This rearrangement joins TRBV20-1 to TRBJ2-3; no clear D gene. In germline, CDR1 is DFQATT, CDR2 SNEGSKA (reference sequence). The ends were cut back, 5 bases at V and 4 bases at J, with 13 bases in the middle. This CDR3 region has 13 residues. In DNA form, the CDR3 reads TGCAGTGCTGCCGAGAGACGGGCAGATACGCAGTATTTT. Its translation is CSAAERRADTQYF.

The table lists this clonotype with many counts. The rearrangement joins TRBV18 to TRBJ1-5, with D possibly being TRBD1 (6 bases). The CDR3 loop spans 14 amino acids. CDR1 and CDR2 from the germline V gene are KGHSH and LQKENI. V lost 10 bases and J 3 bases, leaving 16 bases between the germline ends. The CDR3 is CATTTGGLNQPQHF. CDR3 DNA sequence: TGTGCCACCACGACGGGGGGGCTCAATCAGCCCCAGCATTTT.

The chain carries TRBV6-1 and TRBJ1-1; D is unclear. The germline V and J ends were trimmed by 6 bases and 1 base, with 12 bases remaining between them. CDR1 is MNHNS, CDR2 SASEGT, per germline. There are 14 residues in the CDR3. The CDR3 sequence is CASSRDPGNTEAFF. DNA for the CDR3: TGTGCCAGCAGCCGAGACCCCGGGAACACTGAAGCTTTCTTT.

As concerns this clonotype: A much more abundant neighbour one base away suggests this may be a read error. The CDR3 DNA sequence: TGTGCCACCAACCAGTGGGGGGACAGTCGGTTCTTC. Protein sequence: CATNQWGDSRFF. The V call is TRBV21-1, the J call TRBJ2-1; the table's D call, TRBD1, has no DNA check behind it. TRBV21-1 is an annotated pseudogene. This CDR3 comprises 12 residues.

This clonotype was picked up many times. The chain has TRBV13 and TRBJ2-2, with a weak D call TRBD1 (5 bases). The CDR3 length is 14 residues. V shed 5 bases and J shed 5 bases, with 12 bases lying between them. From germline, CDR1 is PRHDT and CDR2 FYEKMQ (reference sequence). CDR3 loop: CASSRERGTGELFF. In DNA, the CDR3 is TGTGCCAGCAGCCGTGAAAGGGGAACCGGGGAGCTGTTTTTT.